A selection of T cell receptor beta chains follows, all from one sample in a study of blood T cells in healthy people across ages. TCRdb ran MiXCR on the 5' RACE reads and lists one entry per CDR3 protein. The sample carries over 1,500,000 distinct CDR3 sequences, around 40% recorded once. Sequencing input: blood. Receptor source: a human donor in good health. Each CDR3 is given with its conserved first and last residue. Fields, in order: V gene, clone size, D gene, J gene, CDR3 DNA, CDR3 protein. The D gene is left open where the match is weak. Size tells how often a clone was seen (once, few, many) or the class of an expanded clone, and some rows leave it out.

TRBV20-1	-	-	TRBJ2-3	TGCAGTGCGGAACTGGTGGCAGATACGCAGTATTTT	CSAELVADTQYF
TRBV7-2	few	TRBD1	TRBJ2-5	TGTGCCAGCACCCTTAGGGGGTCCAGGGGGGAGACCCAGTACTTC	CASTLRGSRGETQYF
TRBV20-1	-	-	TRBJ2-1	TGCAGTGCTAGCACGGGACACCAGATTGATGAGCAGTTCTTC	CSASTGHQIDEQFF
TRBV7-2	few	TRBD1	TRBJ1-1	TGTGCCAGCAGCCCTTTCCCCAGGGGGCCTCGGGGCACTGAAGCTTTCTTT	CASSPFPRGPRGTEAFF
TRBV4-1	few	TRBD1	TRBJ2-7	TGCGCCAGCGGCTTAGACAGGGTTAGCGAGCAGTACTTC	CASGLDRVSEQYF
TRBV24-1	-	TRBD1	TRBJ2-5	TGTGCCACCAGTGACCATAGGACAGGGGGCGGCTGGAGTCAAGAGACCCAGTACTTC	CATSDHRTGGGWSQETQYF
TRBV10-3	once	-	TRBJ2-7	TGTGCCACCGCCTCGGGTTACGAGCAGTACTTC	CATASGYEQYF
TRBV12-3/TRBV12-4	-	-	TRBJ1-1	TGTGCCAGCAGTTTTGGGGCGGTTGTCCCCAACACTGAAGCTTTCTTT	CASSFGAVVPNTEAFF
TRBV20-1	-	-	TRBJ2-6	TGCAGTGCAACCAGTTGGGGTTCGGTGACTGGGGCCAACGTCCTGACTTTC	CSATSWGSVTGANVLTF
TRBV3-1	-	-	TRBJ2-1	TGTGCCAGCAGCCAAGAGGGGACTCAGTTCTTC	CASSQEGTQFF
TRBV10-3	few	-	TRBJ2-7	TGTGCCATCAGCCCCACACTTTACGGGCAGTACTTC	CAISPTLYGQYF
TRBV27	-	-	TRBJ1-2	TGTGCCAGCAGTTTATCCGCAGGGGTGGTCGACTATGGCTACACCTTC	CASSLSAGVVDYGYTF
TRBV7-6	-	-	TRBJ1-1	TGTGCCAGCAGCCTTACAGGGCCGGGGGAAGCTTTCTTT	CASSLTGPGEAFF
TRBV7-2	-	TRBD2	TRBJ2-2	TGTGCCAGCAGCTTAGAAGGGGGCGCGGGGGGGACCGGGGAACTGTTTTTT	CASSLEGGAGGTGELFF
TRBV7-2	-	-	TRBJ2-6	TGTGCCAGCAGCTTAGCGGGGGCCCTCTCTGGGGTCAACGTCCTGACTTTC	CASSLAGALSGVNVLTF
TRBV12-3/TRBV12-4	-	TRBD1	TRBJ2-3	TGTGCCAGCATTACCCGAGGGACAGTTTCCACAGATACGCAGTATTTT	CASITRGTVSTDTQYF
TRBV6-1	few	-	TRBJ2-5	TGTGCCAGCAGAGGGACACCAGAAGAGACCCAGTACTTC	CASRGTPEETQYF
TRBV20-1	few	-	TRBJ2-1	TGCAGTGCTAGAGGGGGCGGTGAGCAGTTCTTC	CSARGGGEQFF
TRBV7-9	-	-	TRBJ2-3	TGTGCCAGCAGCGCCCCATGGTCCGGGCCAGATACGCAGTATTTT	CASSAPWSGPDTQYF
TRBV5-1	-	-	TRBJ2-3	TGCGCCAGCAGCTCTATGGGGAGGGATACGCAGTATTTT	CASSSMGRDTQYF
TRBV15	few	-	TRBJ2-7	TGTGCCACCAGCAGAAACTTACAGGGATTCCACGAGCAGTACTTC	CATSRNLQGFHEQYF
TRBV20-1	few	-	TRBJ2-4	TGCAGTGCTAGAGTCAGCGGGGCCAAAAACATTCAGTACTTC	CSARVSGAKNIQYF
TRBV9	few	-	TRBJ2-3	TGTGCCAGCAGCCCTTACGGCGGGGTCACAGATACGCAGTATTTT	CASSPYGGVTDTQYF
TRBV29-1	few	TRBD1	TRBJ2-1	TGCAGCGTTGAAGGACAGGGGGGTTACAATGAGCAGTTCTTC	CSVEGQGGYNEQFF
TRBV5-6	few	-	TRBJ2-1	TGTGCCAGCAGCTTGGGGGTGGGGGCTGAGCAGTTCTTC	CASSLGVGAEQFF
TRBV11-2	many	-	TRBJ2-7	TGTGCCAGCAGAAATCCCGGGCGGGCCTCCTACGAGCAGTACTTC	CASRNPGRASYEQYF
TRBV12-3/TRBV12-4	-	-	TRBJ2-2	TGTGCCAGCAGTTTGGAGTGGGCCGGGGAGCTGTTTTTT	CASSLEWAGELFF
TRBV9	many	TRBD2	TRBJ2-1	TGTGCCAGCAGCGTACTAGCGGGGAATTACAATGAGCAGTTCTTC	CASSVLAGNYNEQFF
TRBV20-1	-	-	TRBJ1-1	TGCAGTGCTAGGGATAGATTGGGGGCGGGAACTGAAGCTTTCTTT	CSARDRLGAGTEAFF
TRBV20-1	few	-	TRBJ1-1	TGCAGTGCTAGTGACAGGCCTAGCACTGAAGCTTTCTTT	CSASDRPSTEAFF
TRBV7-9	many	TRBD1	TRBJ2-7	TGTGCCAGCAGCTGGGACAGTAGCTCCTACGAGCAGTACTTC	CASSWDSSSYEQYF
TRBV24-1	-	TRBD2	TRBJ2-1	TGTGCCACCAGTGATTACGGGACTAGCGGGGGTCTTGAGGAGCAGTTCTTC	CATSDYGTSGGLEEQFF
TRBV10-3	-	-	TRBJ2-7	TGTGCCATAAGTGGGAGTTCGAGCTCCTACGAGCAGTACTTC	CAISGSSSSYEQYF
TRBV20-1	-	-	TRBJ2-5	TGCAGTGCCCAAATAGGGAGTCAAGAGACCCAGTACTTC	CSAQIGSQETQYF
TRBV6-5	-	-	TRBJ1-6	TGTGCCAGCAGCGACGACCCTCAGGGGTCACCCCTCCACTTT	CASSDDPQGSPLHF
TRBV2	-	-	TRBJ1-2	TGTGCCAGCAGGGAGGGGTTCAATGGCTACACCTTC	CASREGFNGYTF
TRBV2	-	-	TRBJ1-3	TGTGCCAGCGCGGCGACTGGAAACACCATATATTTT	CASAATGNTIYF
TRBV5-5	-	-	TRBJ1-2	TGTGCCAGCAGCTACAGGGTAATTAGTGGCTACACCTTC	CASSYRVISGYTF
TRBV7-9	-	-	TRBJ1-2	TGTGCCAGCAGCTTACCCAAAACAGGGCATTGGAACTATGGCTACACCTTC	CASSLPKTGHWNYGYTF
TRBV4-1	few	-	TRBJ2-1	TGCGCCAGCAGCCAAGGTTGGCAGGATGAGCAGTTCTTC	CASSQGWQDEQFF
TRBV7-2	few	-	TRBJ2-3	TGTGCCAGCAGCTTCGCGGACCAAACTACGCAGTATTTT	CASSFADQTTQYF
TRBV14	once	-	TRBJ2-1	TGTGCCAGCAGCCTCCGAGAAGGGGCCAATGAGCAGTTCTTC	CASSLREGANEQFF
TRBV7-9	few	-	TRBJ2-5	TGTGCCAGCACCAACCCAGGCGCGGGGCTTGGGGAGACCCAGTACTTC	CASTNPGAGLGETQYF
TRBV6-1	-	TRBD2	TRBJ2-7	TGTGCCAGCAGCCGGGAGGGACTAGGGACCTTCGAGCAGTACTTC	CASSREGLGTFEQYF
TRBV20-1	once	TRBD2	TRBJ2-7	TGCAGTGCTAGTCGGGAGGTCACCTACGAGCAGTACTTC	CSASREVTYEQYF
TRBV7-9	-	-	TRBJ1-2	TGTGCCAGCAGCTTGGGAGGACTGGTCTTGGGCGGCTACACCTTC	CASSLGGLVLGGYTF
TRBV6-5	few	-	TRBJ1-2	TGTGCCAGCACGAGAACAGAGACTTATGGCTACACCTTC	CASTRTETYGYTF
TRBV12-5	few	-	TRBJ2-1	TGTGCTAGTGGTCCGGGGGACCGAGTAACTTACAATGAGCAGTTCTTC	CASGPGDRVTYNEQFF
TRBV29-1	few	-	TRBJ2-1	TGCAGCGTTGAAGAACGGGGGTGGTACAATGAGCAGTTCTTC	CSVEERGWYNEQFF
TRBV9	few	TRBD2	TRBJ2-7	TGTGCCAGCAGCGTGACTAGCTTATCCTACGAGCAGTACTTC	CASSVTSLSYEQYF
TRBV30	-	-	TRBJ1-1	TGTGCCTGGTTATGGGGCACTGAAGCTTTCTTT	CAWLWGTEAFF
TRBV4-2	few	TRBD1	TRBJ2-7	TGTGCCAGCAGCCAAGATCACAGGGGGCCCTACGAGCAGTACTTC	CASSQDHRGPYEQYF
TRBV20-1	-	TRBD2	TRBJ2-7	TGCAGTGCTAGAGATCGGACTAGCGGGAAGTACGAGCAGTACTTC	CSARDRTSGKYEQYF
TRBV27	few	TRBD2	TRBJ2-1	TGTGCCAGCACCAAAAGGTCCCAACTAGCGGGGTACAATGAGCAGTTCTTC	CASTKRSQLAGYNEQFF
TRBV6-2/TRBV6-3	-	TRBD1	TRBJ1-6	TGTGCCAGCAGCGCATCTCGGGGACAGGGAGTCCTCCACTTT	CASSASRGQGVLHF
TRBV28	few	-	TRBJ2-7	TGTGCCAGCAACCGCCCCGGGGGAAAATACGAGCAGTACTTC	CASNRPGGKYEQYF
TRBV7-8	once	TRBD2	TRBJ2-7	TGTGCCAGCAGCTTAGTTTTGCGGGGGGGCCCCTACGAGCAGTACTTC	CASSLVLRGGPYEQYF
TRBV10-3	-	TRBD1	TRBJ2-5	TGTGCCATCAGTCACCCGGGACAGGGGAAAGAGACCCAGTACTTC	CAISHPGQGKETQYF
TRBV20-1	-	TRBD1	TRBJ1-1	TGCAGTGCTCACAGGGGCTGGGGCACTGAAGCTTTCTTT	CSAHRGWGTEAFF
TRBV5-1	-	-	TRBJ2-5	TGCGCCAGCAGCGCAGGACTAAGCTGGTACCAAGAGACCCAGTACTTC	CASSAGLSWYQETQYF